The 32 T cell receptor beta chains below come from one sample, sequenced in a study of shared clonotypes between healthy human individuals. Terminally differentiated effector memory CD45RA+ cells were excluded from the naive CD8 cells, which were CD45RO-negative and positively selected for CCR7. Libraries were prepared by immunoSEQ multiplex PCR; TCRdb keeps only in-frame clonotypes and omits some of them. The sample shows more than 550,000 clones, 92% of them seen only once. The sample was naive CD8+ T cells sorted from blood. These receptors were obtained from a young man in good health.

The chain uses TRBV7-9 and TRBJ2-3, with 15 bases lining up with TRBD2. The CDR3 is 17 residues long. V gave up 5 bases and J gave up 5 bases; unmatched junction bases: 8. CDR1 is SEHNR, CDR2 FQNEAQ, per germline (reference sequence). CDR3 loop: CASSPSPGLAGGDTQYF. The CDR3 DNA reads TGTGCCAGCAGCCCCTCACCGGGACTAGCGGGAGGAGATACGCAGTATTTT.

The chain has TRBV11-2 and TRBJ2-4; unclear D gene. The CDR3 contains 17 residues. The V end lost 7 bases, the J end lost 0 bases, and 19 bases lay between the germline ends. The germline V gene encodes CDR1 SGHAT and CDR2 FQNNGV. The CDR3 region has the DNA TGTGCCAGCACCCCCGGGCCCCACAGTATAGCCAAAAACATTCAGTACTTC. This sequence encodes CASTPGPHSIAKNIQYF. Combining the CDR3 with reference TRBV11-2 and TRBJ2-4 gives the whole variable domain EAGVAQSPRYKIIEKRQSVAFWCNPISGHATLYWYQQILGQGPKLLIQFQNNGVVDDSQLPKDRFSAERLKGVDSTLKIQPAKLEDSAVYLCASTPGPHSIAKNIQYFGAGTRLSVL.

This chain's CDR3 is CASTETSSDTQYF. The CDR3 DNA is TGTGCCAGCACCGAGACTAGCTCAGATACGCAGTATTTT. The chain combines TRBV6-5 with TRBJ2-3; TRBD2 matches at 7 bases. With V trimmed by 7 bases and J by 4 bases, 5 bases remained unmatched. Germline-derived CDR1 and CDR2 are MNHEY and SVGAGI. CDR3 length: 13 residues.

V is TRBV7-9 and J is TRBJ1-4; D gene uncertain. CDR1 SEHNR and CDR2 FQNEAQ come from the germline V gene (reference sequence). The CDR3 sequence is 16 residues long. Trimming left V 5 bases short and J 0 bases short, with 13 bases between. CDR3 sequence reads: CASSKLGSATNEKLFF. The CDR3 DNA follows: TGTGCCAGCAGCAAATTAGGTAGTGCAACTAATGAAAAACTGTTTTTT.

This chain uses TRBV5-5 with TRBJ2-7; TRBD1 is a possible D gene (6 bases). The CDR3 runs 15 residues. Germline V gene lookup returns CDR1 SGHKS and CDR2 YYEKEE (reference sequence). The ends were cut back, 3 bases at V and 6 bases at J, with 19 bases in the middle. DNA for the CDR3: TGTGCCAGCAGCTCCCCGGGCCAGGGGTTAGGCGAGCAGTACTTC. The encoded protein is CASSSPGQGLGEQYF.

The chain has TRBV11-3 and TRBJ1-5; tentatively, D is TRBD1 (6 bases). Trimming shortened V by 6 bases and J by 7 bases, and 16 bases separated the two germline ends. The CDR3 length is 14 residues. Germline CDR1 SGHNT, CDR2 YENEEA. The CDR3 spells CASRITGLRQPQHF. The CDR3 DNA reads TGTGCCAGCAGAATAACAGGGTTAAGGCAGCCCCAGCATTTT. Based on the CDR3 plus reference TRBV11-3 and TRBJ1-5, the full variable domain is EAGVVQSPRYKIIEKKQPVAFWCNPISGHNTLYWYLQNLGQGPELLIRYENEEAVDDSQLPKDRFSAERLKGVDSTLKIQPAELGDSAVYLCASRITGLRQPQHFGDGTRLSIL.

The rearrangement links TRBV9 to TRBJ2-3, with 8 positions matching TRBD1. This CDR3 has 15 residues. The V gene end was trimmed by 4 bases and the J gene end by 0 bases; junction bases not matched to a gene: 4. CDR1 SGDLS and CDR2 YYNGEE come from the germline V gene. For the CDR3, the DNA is TGTGCCAGCAGCTTCCGGACAGGGAGCACAGATACGCAGTATTTT. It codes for CASSFRTGSTDTQYF.

Here the CDR3 reads CASSQQGLTEQYF. The CDR3 bases are TGCGCCAGCAGCCAGCAGGGACTGACCGAGCAGTACTTC. This chain links TRBV5-1 with TRBJ2-7; possible D gene TRBD2, 6 bases. Trimming cost V 4 bases and J 6 bases, with 14 bases left between them. The CDR3 consists of 13 residues. CDR1 is SGHRS, CDR2 YFSETQ, per germline.

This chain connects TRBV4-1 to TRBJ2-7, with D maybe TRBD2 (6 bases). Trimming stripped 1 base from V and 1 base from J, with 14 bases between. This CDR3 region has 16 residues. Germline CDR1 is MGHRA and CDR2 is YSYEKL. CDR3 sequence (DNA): TGCGCCAGCAGCCAAGGGCCGGAGGGACCATCCTACGAGCAGTACTTC. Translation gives CASSQGPEGPSYEQYF.

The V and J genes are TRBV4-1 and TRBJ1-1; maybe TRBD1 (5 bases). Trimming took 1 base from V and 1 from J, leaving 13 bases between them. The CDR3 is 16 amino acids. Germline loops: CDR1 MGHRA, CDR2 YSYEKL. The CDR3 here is CASSQALVGGNTEAFF. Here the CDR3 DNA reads TGCGCCAGCAGCCAAGCCCTCGTTGGGGGGAACACTGAAGCTTTCTTT.

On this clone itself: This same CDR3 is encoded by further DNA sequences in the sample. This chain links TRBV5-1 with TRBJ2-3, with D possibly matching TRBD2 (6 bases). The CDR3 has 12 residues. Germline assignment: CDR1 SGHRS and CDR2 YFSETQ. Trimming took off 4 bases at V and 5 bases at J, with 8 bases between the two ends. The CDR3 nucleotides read TGCGCCAGCAGCCTGGGGGGAGATACGCAGTATTTT. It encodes CASSLGGDTQYF.

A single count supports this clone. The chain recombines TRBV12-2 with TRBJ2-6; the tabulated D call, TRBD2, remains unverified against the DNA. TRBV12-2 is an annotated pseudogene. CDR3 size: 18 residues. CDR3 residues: CASRSEGPLWSGANVLTF. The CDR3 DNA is TGTGCAAGTCGCTCCGAGGGTCCGTTGTGGTCTGGGGCCAACGTCCTGACTTTC.

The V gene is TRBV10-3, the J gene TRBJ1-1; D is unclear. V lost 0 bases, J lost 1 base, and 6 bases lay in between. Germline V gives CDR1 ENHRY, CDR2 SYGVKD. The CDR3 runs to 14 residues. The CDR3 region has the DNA TGTGCCATCAGTGAGTCTTCAGAGAACACTGAAGCTTTCTTT. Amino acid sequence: CAISESSENTEAFF.

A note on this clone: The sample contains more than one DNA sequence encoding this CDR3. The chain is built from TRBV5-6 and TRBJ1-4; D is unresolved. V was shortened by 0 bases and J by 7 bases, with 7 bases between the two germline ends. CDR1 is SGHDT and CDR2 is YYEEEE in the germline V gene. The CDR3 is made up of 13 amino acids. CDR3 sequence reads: CASSLGGGEKLFF. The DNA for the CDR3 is TGTGCCAGCAGCTTGGGAGGAGGTGAAAAACTGTTTTTT.

This chain's CDR3 is CASSPQWGPNEQYF. DNA of the CDR3: TGTGCCAGCAGTCCCCAATGGGGCCCCAACGAGCAGTACTTC. The chain carries TRBV5-6 and TRBJ2-7; D may be TRBD1 (5 bases). The length of the CDR3 is 14 residues. V lost 5 bases, J lost 5 bases, and 17 bases lay in between. Germline-derived CDR1 and CDR2 are SGHDT and YYEEEE.

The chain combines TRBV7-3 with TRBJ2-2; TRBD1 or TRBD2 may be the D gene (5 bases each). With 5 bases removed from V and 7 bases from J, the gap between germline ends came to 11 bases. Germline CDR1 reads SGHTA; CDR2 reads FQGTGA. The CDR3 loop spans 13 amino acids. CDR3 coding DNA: TGTGCCAGCAGCCTATTGGGGGTCGGGGAGCTGTTTTTT. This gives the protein CASSLLGVGELFF.

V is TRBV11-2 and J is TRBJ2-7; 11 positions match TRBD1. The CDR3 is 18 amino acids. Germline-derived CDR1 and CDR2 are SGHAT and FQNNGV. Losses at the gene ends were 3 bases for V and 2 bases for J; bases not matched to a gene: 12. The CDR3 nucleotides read TGTGCCAGCAGCTTGGGACTCGGACAGGGGGCGAACCCCTACGAGCAGTACTTC. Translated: CASSLGLGQGANPYEQYF.

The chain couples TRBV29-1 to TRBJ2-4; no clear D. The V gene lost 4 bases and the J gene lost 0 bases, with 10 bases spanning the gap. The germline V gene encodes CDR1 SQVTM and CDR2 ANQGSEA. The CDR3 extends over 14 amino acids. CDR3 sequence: CSVADPGAKNIQYF. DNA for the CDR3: TGCAGCGTTGCTGACCCCGGAGCCAAAAACATTCAGTACTTC.

CDR3 nucleotides: TGCGCCAGCAGCCAGCGGGGTGTGACTGAAGCTTTCTTT. Amino acids: CASSQRGVTEAFF. The chain combines TRBV4-1 with TRBJ1-1, with D uncertain. Germline-derived CDR1 and CDR2 are MGHRA and YSYEKL. There are 13 residues in the CDR3. Deletions cut 3 bases from V and 5 bases from J, with 10 bases between.

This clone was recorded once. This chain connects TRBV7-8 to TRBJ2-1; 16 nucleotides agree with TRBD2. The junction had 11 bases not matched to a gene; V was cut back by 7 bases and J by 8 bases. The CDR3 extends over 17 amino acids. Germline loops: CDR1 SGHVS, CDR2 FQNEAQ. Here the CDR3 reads CASTAGLAGGRLDEQFF. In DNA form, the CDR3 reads TGTGCCAGCACCGCGGGACTAGCGGGAGGGCGGTTAGATGAGCAGTTCTTC.

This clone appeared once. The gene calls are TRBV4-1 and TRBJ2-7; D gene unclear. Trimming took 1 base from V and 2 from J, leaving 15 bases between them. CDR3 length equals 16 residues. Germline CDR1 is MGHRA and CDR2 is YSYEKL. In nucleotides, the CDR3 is TGCGCCAGCAGCCAAGGTCCAGGTTCAGGACCCTACGAGCAGTACTTC. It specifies CASSQGPGSGPYEQYF.

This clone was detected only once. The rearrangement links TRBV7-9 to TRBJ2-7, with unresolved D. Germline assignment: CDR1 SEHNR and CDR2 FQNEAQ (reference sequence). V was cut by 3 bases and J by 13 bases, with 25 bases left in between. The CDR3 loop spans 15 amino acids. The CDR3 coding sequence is TGTGCCAGCAGCTTCCTCCTGAACGGTCTGTTCGGTTTTTACTTC. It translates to CASSFLLNGLFGFYF.

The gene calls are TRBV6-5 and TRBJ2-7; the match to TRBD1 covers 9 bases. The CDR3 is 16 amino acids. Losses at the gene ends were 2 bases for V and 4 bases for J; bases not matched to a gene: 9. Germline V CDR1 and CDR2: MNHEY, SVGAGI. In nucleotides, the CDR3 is TGTGCCAGCAGTTACCCACGGGGGACAGGGCGTTACGAGCAGTACTTC. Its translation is CASSYPRGTGRYEQYF.

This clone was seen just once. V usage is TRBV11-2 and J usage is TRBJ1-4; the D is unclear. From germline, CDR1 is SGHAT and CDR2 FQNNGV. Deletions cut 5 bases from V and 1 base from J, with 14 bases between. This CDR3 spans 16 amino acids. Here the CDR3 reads CASSPTSGLTNEKLFF. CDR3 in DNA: TGTGCCAGCAGCCCAACAAGTGGGTTAACTAATGAAAAACTGTTTTTT.

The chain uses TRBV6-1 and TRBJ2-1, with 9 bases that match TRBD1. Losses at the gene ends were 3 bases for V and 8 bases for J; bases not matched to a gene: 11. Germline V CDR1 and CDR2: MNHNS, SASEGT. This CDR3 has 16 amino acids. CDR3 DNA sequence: TGTGCCAGCAGTGAGAGCGGGACAGGGAATTTCGATGAGCAGTTCTTC. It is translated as CASSESGTGNFDEQFF.

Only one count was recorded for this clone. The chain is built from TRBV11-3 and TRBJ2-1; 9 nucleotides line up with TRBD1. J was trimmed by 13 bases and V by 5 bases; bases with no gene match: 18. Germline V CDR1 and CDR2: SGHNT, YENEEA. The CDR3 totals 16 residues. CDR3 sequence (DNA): TGTGCCAGCAGCGGCTATGGAGAGGGACAGGGATTGAAACAGTTCTTC. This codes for CASSGYGEGQGLKQFF. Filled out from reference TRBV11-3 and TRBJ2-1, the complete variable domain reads EAGVVQSPRYKIIEKKQPVAFWCNPISGHNTLYWYLQNLGQGPELLIRYENEEAVDDSQLPKDRFSAERLKGVDSTLKIQPAELGDSAVYLCASSGYGEGQGLKQFFGPGTRLTVL.

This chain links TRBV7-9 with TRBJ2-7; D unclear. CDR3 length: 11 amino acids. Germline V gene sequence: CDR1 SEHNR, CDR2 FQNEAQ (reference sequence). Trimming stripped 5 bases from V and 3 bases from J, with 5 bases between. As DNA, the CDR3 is TGTGCCAGCAGCCGTAACTACGAGCAGTACTTC. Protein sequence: CASSRNYEQYF.

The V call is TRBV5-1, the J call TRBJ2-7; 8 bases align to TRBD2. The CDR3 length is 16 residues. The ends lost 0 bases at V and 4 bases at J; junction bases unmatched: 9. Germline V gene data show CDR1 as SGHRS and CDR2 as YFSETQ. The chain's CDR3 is CASSLDQRESTYEQYF. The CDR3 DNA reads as TGCGCCAGCAGCTTGGATCAGCGGGAGAGTACGTACGAGCAGTACTTC.

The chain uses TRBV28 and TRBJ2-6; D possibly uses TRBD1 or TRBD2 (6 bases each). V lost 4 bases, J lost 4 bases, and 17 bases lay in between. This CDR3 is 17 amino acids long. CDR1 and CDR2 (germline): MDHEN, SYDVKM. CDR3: CASSYPEGVAGANVLTF. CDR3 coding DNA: TGTGCCAGCAGTTACCCGGAGGGGGTGGCCGGGGCCAACGTCCTGACTTTC.

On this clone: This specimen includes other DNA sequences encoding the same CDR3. For the CDR3, the DNA is TGTGCCAGCAGCCTGGACAGCACAGATACGCAGTATTTT. This sequence encodes CASSLDSTDTQYF. The V gene is TRBV7-9, the J gene TRBJ2-3; D call uncertain. From germline, CDR1 is SEHNR and CDR2 FQNEAQ (reference sequence). Trimming removed 5 bases at V and 0 bases at J, with 6 bases between. The CDR3 runs to 13 residues.

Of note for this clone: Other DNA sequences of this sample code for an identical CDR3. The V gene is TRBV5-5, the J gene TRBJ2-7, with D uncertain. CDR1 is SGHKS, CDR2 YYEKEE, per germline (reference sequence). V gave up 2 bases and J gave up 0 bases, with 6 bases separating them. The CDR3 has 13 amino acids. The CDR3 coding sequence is TGTGCCAGCAGCTTTGGGTACTCCTACGAGCAGTACTTC. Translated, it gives CASSFGYSYEQYF.

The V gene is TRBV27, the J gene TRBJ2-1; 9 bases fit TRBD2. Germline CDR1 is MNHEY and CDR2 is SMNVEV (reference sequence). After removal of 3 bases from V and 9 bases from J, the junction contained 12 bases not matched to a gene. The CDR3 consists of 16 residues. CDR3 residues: CASSFTISGRGGEQFF. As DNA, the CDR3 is TGTGCCAGCAGTTTCACCATTAGCGGGAGAGGAGGTGAGCAGTTCTTC.